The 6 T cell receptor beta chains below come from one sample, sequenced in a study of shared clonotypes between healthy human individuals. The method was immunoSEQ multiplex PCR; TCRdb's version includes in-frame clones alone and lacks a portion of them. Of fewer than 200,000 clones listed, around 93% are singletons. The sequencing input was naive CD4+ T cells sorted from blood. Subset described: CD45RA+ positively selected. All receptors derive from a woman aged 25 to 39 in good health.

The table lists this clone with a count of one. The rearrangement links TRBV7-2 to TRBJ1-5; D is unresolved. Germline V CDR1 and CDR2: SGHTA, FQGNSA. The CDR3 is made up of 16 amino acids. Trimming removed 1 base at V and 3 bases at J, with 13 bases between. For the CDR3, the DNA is TGTGCCAGCAGCTTAGGACTCGACGGCCTCAATCAGCCCCAGCATTTT. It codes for CASSLGLDGLNQPQHF.

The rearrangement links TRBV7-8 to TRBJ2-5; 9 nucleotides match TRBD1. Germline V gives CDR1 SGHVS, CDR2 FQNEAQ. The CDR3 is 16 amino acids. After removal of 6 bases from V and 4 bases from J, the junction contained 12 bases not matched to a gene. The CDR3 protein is CASSKGQGNVVETQYF. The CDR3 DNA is TGTGCCAGCAGTAAAGGACAGGGGAACGTGGTAGAGACCCAGTACTTC.

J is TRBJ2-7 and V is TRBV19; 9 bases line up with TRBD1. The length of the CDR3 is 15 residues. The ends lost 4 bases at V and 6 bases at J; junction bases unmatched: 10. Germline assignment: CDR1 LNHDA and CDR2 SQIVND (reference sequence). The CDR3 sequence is CASSSPGTGLAEQYF. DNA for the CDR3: TGTGCCAGTAGTAGTCCGGGGACAGGGCTCGCCGAGCAGTACTTC. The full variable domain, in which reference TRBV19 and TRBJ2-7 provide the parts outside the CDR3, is DGGITQSPKYLFRKEGQNVTLSCEQNLNHDAMYWYRQDPGQGLRLIYYSQIVNDFQKGDIAEGYSVSREKKESFPLTVTSAQKNPTAFYLCASSSPGTGLAEQYFGPGTRLTVT.

CDR3 DNA sequence: TGTGCCAGCAGGGGGACTAGTAACTATGGCTACACCTTC. Its protein is CASRGTSNYGYTF. The genes are TRBV2 and TRBJ1-2; TRBD1 is a possible D gene (5 bases). The ends were cut back, 6 bases at V and 1 base at J, with 9 bases in the middle. There are 13 residues in the CDR3. The germline V gene encodes CDR1 SNHLY and CDR2 FYNNEI.

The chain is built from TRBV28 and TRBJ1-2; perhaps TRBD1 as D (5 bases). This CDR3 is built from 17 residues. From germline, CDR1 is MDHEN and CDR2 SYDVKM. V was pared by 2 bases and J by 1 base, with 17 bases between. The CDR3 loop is CASSLRGGVFINYGYTF. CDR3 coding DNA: TGTGCCAGCAGTTTAAGGGGAGGGGTCTTCATTAACTATGGCTACACCTTC.

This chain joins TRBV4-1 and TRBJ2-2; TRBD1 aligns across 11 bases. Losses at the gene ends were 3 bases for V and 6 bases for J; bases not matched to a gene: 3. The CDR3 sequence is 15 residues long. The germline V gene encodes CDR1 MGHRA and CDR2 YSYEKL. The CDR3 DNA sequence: TGCGCCAGCAGCCACAGGGACAGGGGGTCCGGGGAGCTGTTTTTT. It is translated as CASSHRDRGSGELFF.